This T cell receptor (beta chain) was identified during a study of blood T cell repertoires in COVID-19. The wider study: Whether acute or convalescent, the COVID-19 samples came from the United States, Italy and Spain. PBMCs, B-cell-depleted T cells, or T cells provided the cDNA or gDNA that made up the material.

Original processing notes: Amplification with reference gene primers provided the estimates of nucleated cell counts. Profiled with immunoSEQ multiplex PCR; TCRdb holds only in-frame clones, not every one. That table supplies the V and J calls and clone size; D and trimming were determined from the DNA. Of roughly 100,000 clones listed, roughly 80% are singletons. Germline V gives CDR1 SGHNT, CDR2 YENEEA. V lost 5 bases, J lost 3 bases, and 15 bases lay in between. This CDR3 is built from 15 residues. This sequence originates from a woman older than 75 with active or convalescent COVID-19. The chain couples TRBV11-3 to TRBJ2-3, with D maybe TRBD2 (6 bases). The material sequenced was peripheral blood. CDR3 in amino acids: CASSRAGTLTDTQYF. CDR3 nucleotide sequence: TGTGCCAGCAGCCGCGCCGGGACTCTGACAGATACGCAGTATTTT. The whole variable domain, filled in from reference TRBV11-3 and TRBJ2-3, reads EAGVVQSPRYKIIEKKQPVAFWCNPISGHNTLYWYLQNLGQGPELLIRYENEEAVDDSQLPKDRFSAERLKGVDSTLKIQPAELGDSAVYLCASSRAGTLTDTQYFGPGTRLTVL.